This T cell receptor (beta chain) was captured by sequencing in a study of early T cells in non-severe SARS-CoV-2 infection (dated by TCRdb to about 2021). Some background on the complete study: Bulk RNA from unsorted whole blood was used for TCR sequencing, so alpha and beta chains could not be paired.

Library generation was performed with 5' RACE. Sequenced on a NextSeq 500. In the TCR library protocol, unique molecular identifiers were attached to individual cDNA molecules to correct for PCR bias and sequencing error. Both TCR alpha and beta chains were sequenced, and tight co-correlation was observed between alpha and beta sequence abundances in each sample. Under the source paper's analysis protocol: Decombinator V4 was used to perform V gene, J gene and CDR3 annotation of TCR sequences. TCRs were defined as expanded if a significant change between any two time points was detected under a Poisson model with p below 0.0001. TCR abundances were normalised to the total number of TCRs sequenced in each sample and reported as counts per million. TRAV1-2 paired with TRAJ12, TRAJ20 or TRAJ33 defined MAIT TCRs, while TRAV10 paired with TRAJ18 defined iNKT TCRs. VDJdb, accessed 1 November 2021, was searched for CMV, EBV and SARS-CoV-2 annotated TCRs, excluding TCRs annotated for multiple antigens. TCRdb's own reprocessing of the public reads used fastp at Q25 and MiXCR and kept productive beta chains. Each entry is one CDR3 protein sequence, shown with its most common DNA and genes. The V and J calls, along with clone size, are taken from TCRdb and not from the paper's own processing. For this sample the table gives just over 70,000 distinct CDR3 sequences, of which approximately 12% were detected only once. Roughly 1.2% of the sample rests with the top ten.

This clonotype has a count of ten or more. Which antigen it targets is not known. Within one base of it there is no much larger clone, and no base qualities were kept. Trimming costs V 0 bases and J 11 bases, and their ends lie 13 bases apart. From a lookup of the germline V gene (reference sequence), CDR1 and CDR2 are LGHDT and YNNKEL. From cysteine to phenylalanine, the CDR3 is 13 amino acids long. Only the CDR3 part of the read is kept: 39 bases, read in frame from the first base. The full study reports these points: VDJdb matching was skewed toward anti-spike CD8 responses and likely underestimated virus-specific expansions, missing private and CD4 specificities.

Set within a cohort of healthcare workers in London, UK, this nested case-control study involved weekly PCR testing of nasopharyngeal swabs along with blood sampling. Healthcare workers were enrolled in the week of the UK lockdown, from 23 to 31 March 2020, and were followed every week for up to roughly 15 weeks. The sequencing sample was made of whole blood. The sequence joins TRBV3-1 to TRBJ1-1; D gene: possibly TRBD1, on 6 matching bases. The sequence was collected from an adult who was a healthcare worker with PCR-confirmed SARS-CoV-2 infection or an uninfected control (not recorded which). The DNA reads as follows: TGTGCCAGCAGCCAAGAGGATAGGGGGACGGCTTTCTTT. The encoded protein is CASSQEDRGTAFF.